Presented here are 7 T cell receptor beta chains from one specimen sequenced in a study of human T cells and chemical hapten exposure. TCRdb used MiXCR to reprocess the RACE reads, holding one entry per CDR3 protein. The profile shows a few hundred thousand distinct CDR3 sequences, 4.5% to 5.5% of them singletons. The sample's time point: pre-sensitization, week 0. The treatment was: therapeutic diphenylcyclopropenone sensitization with weekly scalp DPC. Sequencing was performed on whole blood, taken in connection with sensitization to the hapten diphenylcyclopropenone (DPC). These receptors were collected from a woman aged 18-29 years with alopecia areata. Some clones in this sample may be carry-over from other donors' samples.

The CDR3 here is CASSVVNGGPQHF. CDR3 nucleotides: TGTGCCAGCAGCGTAGTTAATGGGGGGCCCCAGCATTTT. The chain combines TRBV9 with TRBJ1-5, with a weak D call TRBD1 (5 bases). This CDR3 comprises 13 residues. Trimming took 0 bases from V and 9 from J, leaving 10 bases between them. Germline V gene data show CDR1 as SGDLS and CDR2 as YYNGEE.

This clonotype was seen a handful of times. The J gene is TRBJ2-3, the V gene TRBV5-1; 8 positions match TRBD1. V shed 3 bases and J 0 bases; nucleotides not matched to a gene: 3. The CDR3 is 15 amino acids. Germline V gives CDR1 SGHRS, CDR2 YFSETQ. The CDR3 here is CASSWTGTSTDTQYF. CDR3 sequence (DNA): TGCGCCAGCAGCTGGACAGGGACTAGCACAGATACGCAGTATTTT.

This clonotype was seen ten or more times. The chain joins TRBV18 to TRBJ1-1; D gene unclear. Germline V gene sequence: CDR1 KGHSH, CDR2 LQKENI. CDR3 length equals 13 residues. The germline V and J ends were trimmed by 5 bases and 0 bases, with 7 bases remaining between them. CDR3 residues: CASSKPVNTEAFF. As DNA, the CDR3 is TGTGCCAGCTCAAAGCCTGTGAACACTGAAGCTTTCTTT.

In this sample, this clonotype turned up a few times. This chain connects TRBV11-2 to TRBJ1-1; the D is unclear. The CDR3 is 14 residues long. Germline CDR1 SGHAT, CDR2 FQNNGV. V gave up 1 base and J gave up 1 base, with 7 bases separating them. CDR3 sequence: CASSLVRPNTEAFF. CDR3 DNA sequence: TGTGCCAGCAGCTTAGTCCGACCGAACACTGAAGCTTTCTTT.

This clonotype showed up many times. The rearrangement joins TRBV6-1 to TRBJ1-4; D is undetermined. The CDR3 is 14 amino acids. V lost 8 bases to trimming and J lost 0 bases, with 10 bases between them. The germline V gene has CDR1 MNHNS and CDR2 SASEGT. CDR3 residues: CASLEGSTNEKLFF. The CDR3, as DNA: TGTGCCAGCTTAGAAGGGTCAACTAATGAAAAACTGTTTTTT.

This clonotype was seen a handful of times. The chain recombines TRBV11-2 with TRBJ2-3, with TRBD2 identical over 12 bases. Trimming removed 5 bases from V and 2 bases from J; junction bases left unmatched: 14. Germline CDR1 SGHAT, CDR2 FQNNGV. CDR3 length: 19 amino acids. This CDR3 reads CASSPREASGGGLTDTQYF. For the CDR3, the DNA is TGTGCCAGCAGCCCAAGGGAGGCTAGCGGGGGGGGCCTCACAGATACGCAGTATTTT.

This clonotype was detected many times. The chain is built from TRBV20-1 and TRBJ2-3, with 8 bases fitting TRBD1. Germline values: CDR1 DFQATT, CDR2 SNEGSKA (reference sequence). CDR3 length: 18 residues. Trimming at V came to 5 bases and at J to 0 bases, leaving 16 bases not matched to a gene. The CDR3 region has the DNA TGCAGTGCTCAGGGGATTCTCTGGGACAGGTCTAGCACAGATACGCAGTATTTT. It yields the protein CSAQGILWDRSSTDTQYF.